This is a list of T cell receptor beta chains from one sample in a study of T cell responses to AZD1222 COVID-19 vaccine. Produced via immunoSEQ multiplex PCR; TCRdb's table is partial and in-frame only. The data contain 90,000 to 150,000 clones, about 85% of them singletons. The sequences come from peripheral blood, collected on day 0 of AZD1222 vaccination. The receptor set was obtained from an adult in good health. CDR3s include the opening cysteine and the closing phenylalanine or tryptophan. A D gene is named only where the DNA matches it firmly.

V: TRBV28
D: TRBD1
length: 15
J: TRBJ2-4
CDR3: CASSSRTGGKNIQYF
DNA: TGTGCCAGCAGTTCCCGGACAGGGGGCAAAAACATTCAGTACTTC

V: TRBV25-1
D: TRBD1
length: 16
J: TRBJ2-5
CDR3: CASSPHRGNVAETQYF
DNA: TGTGCCAGCAGTCCCCACAGGGGGAACGTTGCGGAGACCCAGTACTTC

V: TRBV6-5
D: -
length: 13
J: TRBJ1-3
CDR3: CASLRFPGNTIYF
DNA: TGTGCCAGCTTGAGGTTTCCTGGAAACACCATATATTTT

V: TRBV3-1/TRBV3-2
D: TRBD1
length: 15
J: TRBJ1-6
CDR3: CASSQIQGGGSPLHF
DNA: TGTGCCAGCAGCCAGATTCAGGGGGGAGGTTCACCCCTCCACTTT

V: TRBV5-1
D: -
length: 17
J: TRBJ2-1
CDR3: CASSAGLIPSSYNEQFF
DNA: TGCGCCAGCAGCGCGGGACTCATCCCGAGCTCCTACAATGAGCAGTTCTTC

V: TRBV6-5
D: TRBD2
length: 15
J: TRBJ2-1
CDR3: CASSLGLAGGHEQFF
DNA: TGTGCCAGCAGTTTGGGACTAGCGGGAGGGCATGAGCAGTTCTTC

V: TRBV11-2
D: TRBD1
length: 14
J: TRBJ1-1
CDR3: CASSATGGRTEAFF
DNA: TGTGCCAGCAGCGCCACAGGGGGACGGACTGAAGCTTTCTTT

V: TRBV29-1
D: TRBD1
length: 13
J: TRBJ2-7
CDR3: CSVTGESSYEQYF
DNA: TGCAGCGTGACAGGGGAAAGCTCCTACGAGCAGTACTTC

V: TRBV24-1
D: TRBD2
length: 12
J: TRBJ2-5
CDR3: CATSTTSGTQYF
DNA: TGTGCCACCAGTACGACTAGCGGGACCCAGTACTTC

V: TRBV19
D: -
length: 14
J: TRBJ1-2
CDR3: CASSYSEASYGYTF
DNA: TGTGCCAGTAGTTACAGTGAGGCAAGCTATGGCTACACCTTC

V: TRBV9
D: TRBD1
length: 13
J: TRBJ1-1
CDR3: CASSSTGGTEAFF
DNA: TGTGCCAGCAGCTCCACAGGGGGCACTGAAGCTTTCTTT

V: TRBV5-1
D: -
length: 14
J: TRBJ1-3
CDR3: CASSLVGIGNTIYF
DNA: TGCGCCAGCAGCTTGGTTGGGATTGGAAACACCATATATTTT

V: TRBV5-1
D: -
length: 16
J: TRBJ2-2
CDR3: CASSSILGRGTGELFF
DNA: TGCGCCAGCAGCTCAATCCTGGGGCGAGGCACCGGGGAGCTGTTTTTT

V: TRBV19
D: TRBD1
length: 14
J: TRBJ1-2
CDR3: CASLPRGLGYGYTF
DNA: TGTGCCAGCCTTCCCAGGGGGCTCGGCTATGGCTACACCTTC

V: TRBV5-4
D: TRBD1
length: 15
J: TRBJ2-2
CDR3: CASSLGQGPGGELFF
DNA: TGTGCCAGCAGCTTAGGACAGGGTCCGGGAGGGGAGCTGTTTTTT

V: TRBV7-6
D: -
length: 16
J: TRBJ2-2
CDR3: CASSLGAGLNTGELFF
DNA: TGTGCCAGCAGCTTAGGAGCGGGCCTTAACACCGGGGAGCTGTTTTTT

V: TRBV9
D: TRBD1
length: 18
J: TRBJ2-7
CDR3: CASSGSAGTGSFSYEQYF
DNA: TGTGCCAGCAGCGGCTCCGCAGGGACAGGATCTTTCTCCTACGAGCAGTACTTC

V: TRBV9
D: TRBD1
length: 15
J: TRBJ1-4
CDR3: CASSSVDRGSEKLFF
DNA: TGTGCCAGCAGCTCCGTGGACAGGGGCTCTGAAAAACTGTTTTTT

V: TRBV29-1
D: TRBD1
length: 14
J: TRBJ2-3
CDR3: CSGDRGLGTDTQYF
DNA: TGCAGCGGCGACAGGGGGCTTGGCACAGATACGCAGTATTTT

V: TRBV10-3
D: TRBD1
length: 12
J: TRBJ1-2
CDR3: CATTGANYGYTF
DNA: TGTGCCACCACAGGGGCTAACTATGGCTACACCTTC

V: TRBV5-1
D: -
length: 15
J: TRBJ2-5
CDR3: CASSTQPTVQETQYF
DNA: TGCGCCAGCAGCACTCAGCCGACAGTACAAGAGACCCAGTACTTC

V: TRBV6-1
D: -
length: 14
J: TRBJ2-4
CDR3: CASSESPGVHIQYF
DNA: TGTGCCAGCAGTGAAAGTCCAGGGGTGCACATTCAGTACTTC

V: TRBV11-3
D: -
length: 17
J: TRBJ2-2
CDR3: CASSSTGHNFNTGELFF
DNA: TGTGCCAGCAGCTCAACGGGACACAATTTCAACACCGGGGAGCTGTTTTTT

V: TRBV3-1/TRBV3-2
D: -
length: 13
J: TRBJ1-6
CDR3: CASEGGGSEALHF
DNA: TGTGCCAGCGAAGGGGGGGGGTCAGAGGCCCTCCACTTT

V: TRBV14
D: -
length: 13
J: TRBJ2-1
CDR3: CASSQWSANEQFF
DNA: TGTGCCAGCAGCCAATGGTCCGCAAATGAGCAGTTCTTC

V: TRBV28
D: -
length: 12
J: TRBJ1-5
CDR3: CASRTGREPQHF
DNA: TGTGCCAGCAGGACGGGTCGTGAGCCCCAGCATTTT